This T cell receptor beta chain stems from a study of T cell repertoires in cytomegalovirus infection (dated by TCRdb to between 2018 and 2021). For context, the study as a whole: Donor HLA type was relevant to the analysis, because carriage of CMV infection together with the matching HLA type was indicated by public TCR beta signatures. Findings and caveats that apply to the study as a whole: Carriers of CMV infection plus the relevant HLA type were discriminated by the cumulative frequency of public TCR beta family members in the study cohort and in an independent approximately 360-donor cohort. The ex vivo response was dominated by HLA-C-restricted CMV-specific TCR beta clonotypes, and the single most frequent clonotype in two of eight donors was supplied by these HLA-C-restricted clonotypes.

This clonotype was counted many times. This clone's antigen is unknown. The sample holds no much larger clone one base away, and base qualities are not on file. Sequencing used an Illumina HiSeq 1500. TCRdb trimmed public reads at Q25 via fastp, called clones via MiXCR and kept in-frame beta chains. Merged by CDR3 protein, the rows form single entries marked with the most common genes and DNA. This sample has some 220,000 distinct CDR3 sequences in its table, and under 8.5% of those were observed once. The ten largest clones take up about 6% of the sample. CDR1 SQVTM and CDR2 ANQGSEA were looked up in the germline V gene. Relative to germline, V is 7 bases shorter and J is 0 bases shorter, with 12 bases between their ends. There are 14 amino acids in the CDR3, from cysteine to phenylalanine inclusive. Only CDR3 DNA remains: 42 bases, in frame from the first base.

The chain uses TRBV29-1 and TRBJ2-2, with TRBD1 tentatively as D gene (6 bases match). The TCR comes from a human donor in good health (CMV status not recorded). Some clones in this sample may be carry-over from other donors' samples. Sequenced sample: PBMCs. DNA sequence: TGCAGCGCTCAGGGGTTTTCGAACACCGGGGAGCTGTTTTTT. This encodes CSAQGFSNTGELFF.